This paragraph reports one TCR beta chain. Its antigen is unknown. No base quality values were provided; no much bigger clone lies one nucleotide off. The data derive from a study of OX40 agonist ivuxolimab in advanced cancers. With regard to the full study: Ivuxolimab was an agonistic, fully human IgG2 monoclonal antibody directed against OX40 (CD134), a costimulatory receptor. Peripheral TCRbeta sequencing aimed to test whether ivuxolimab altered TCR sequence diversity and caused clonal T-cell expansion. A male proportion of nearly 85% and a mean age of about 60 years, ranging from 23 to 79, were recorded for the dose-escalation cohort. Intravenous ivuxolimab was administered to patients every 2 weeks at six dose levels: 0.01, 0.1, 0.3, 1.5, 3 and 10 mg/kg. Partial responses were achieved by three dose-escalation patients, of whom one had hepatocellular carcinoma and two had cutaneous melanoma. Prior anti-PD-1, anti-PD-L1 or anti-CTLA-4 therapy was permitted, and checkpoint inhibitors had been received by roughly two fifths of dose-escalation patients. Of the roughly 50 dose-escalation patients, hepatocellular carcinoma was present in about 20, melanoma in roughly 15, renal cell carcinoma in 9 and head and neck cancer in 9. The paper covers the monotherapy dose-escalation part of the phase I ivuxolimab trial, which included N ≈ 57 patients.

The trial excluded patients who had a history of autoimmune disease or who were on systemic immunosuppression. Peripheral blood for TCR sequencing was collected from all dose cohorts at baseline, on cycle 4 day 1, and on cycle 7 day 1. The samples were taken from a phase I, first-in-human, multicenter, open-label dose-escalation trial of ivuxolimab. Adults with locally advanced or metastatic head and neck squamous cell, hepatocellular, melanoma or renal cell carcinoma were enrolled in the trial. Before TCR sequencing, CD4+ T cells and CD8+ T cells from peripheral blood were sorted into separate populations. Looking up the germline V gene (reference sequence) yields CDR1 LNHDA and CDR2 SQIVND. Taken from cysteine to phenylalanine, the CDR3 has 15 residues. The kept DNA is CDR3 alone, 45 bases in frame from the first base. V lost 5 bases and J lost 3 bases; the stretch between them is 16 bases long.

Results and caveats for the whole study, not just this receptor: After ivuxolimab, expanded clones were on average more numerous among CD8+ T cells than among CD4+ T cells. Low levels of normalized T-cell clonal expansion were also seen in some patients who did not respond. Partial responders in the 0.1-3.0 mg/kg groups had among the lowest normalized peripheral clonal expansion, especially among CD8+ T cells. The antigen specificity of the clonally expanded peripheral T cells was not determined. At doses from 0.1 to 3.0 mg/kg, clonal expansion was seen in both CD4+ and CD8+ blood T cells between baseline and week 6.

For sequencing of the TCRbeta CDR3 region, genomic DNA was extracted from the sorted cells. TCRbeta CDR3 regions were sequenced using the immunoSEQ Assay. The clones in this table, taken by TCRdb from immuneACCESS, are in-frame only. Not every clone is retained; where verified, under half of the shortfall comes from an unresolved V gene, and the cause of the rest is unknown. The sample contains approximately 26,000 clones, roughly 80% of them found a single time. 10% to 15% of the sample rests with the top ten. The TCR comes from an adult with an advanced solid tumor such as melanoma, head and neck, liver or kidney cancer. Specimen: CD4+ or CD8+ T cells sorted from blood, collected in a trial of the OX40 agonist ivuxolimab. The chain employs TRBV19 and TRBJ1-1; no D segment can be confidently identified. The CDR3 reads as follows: CASSPHGGFDTEAFF. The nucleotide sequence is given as TGTGCCAGTAGTCCCCATGGAGGCTTCGACACTGAAGCTTTCTTT.